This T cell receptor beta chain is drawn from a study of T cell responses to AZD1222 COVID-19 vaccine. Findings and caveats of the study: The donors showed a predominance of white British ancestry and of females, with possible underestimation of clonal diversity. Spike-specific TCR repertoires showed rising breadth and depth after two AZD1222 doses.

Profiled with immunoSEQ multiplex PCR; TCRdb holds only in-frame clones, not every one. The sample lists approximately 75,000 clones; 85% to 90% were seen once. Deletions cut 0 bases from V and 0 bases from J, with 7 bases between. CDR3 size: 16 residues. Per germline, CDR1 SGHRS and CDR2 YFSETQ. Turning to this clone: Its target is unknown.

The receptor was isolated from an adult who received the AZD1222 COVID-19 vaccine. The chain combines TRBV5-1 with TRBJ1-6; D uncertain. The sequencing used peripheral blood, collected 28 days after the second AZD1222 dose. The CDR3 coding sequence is TGCGCCAGCAGCTTGGAGGGAAGCTCCTATAATTCACCCCTCCACTTT. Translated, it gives CASSLEGSSYNSPLHF.